Below are 29 T cell receptor beta chains sequenced from a single sample in a study of PD-1 blockade in mismatch repair-deficient tumors. Profiled with immunoSEQ multiplex PCR; TCRdb holds only in-frame clones, not every one. The data contain 100,000 to 150,000 clones, around 86% of them singletons. Source: peripheral blood, taken 44 weeks after starting pembrolizumab. The receptors come from an adult with mismatch repair-deficient cancer.

This clone was picked up a small number of times. The chain uses TRBV10-3 and TRBJ1-3; D is unresolved. Trimming left V 11 bases short and J 4 bases short, with 15 bases between. The CDR3 has 13 residues. The germline CDR1 and CDR2 sequences are ENHRY and SYGVKD. CDR3 region: CALRRVAGNTIYF. In DNA, the CDR3 is TGTGCCCTCCGGAGGGTCGCCGGAAACACCATATATTTT.

The CDR3 coding sequence is TGTGCCAGCAACCTGATAGCGGGAGTGGACACCGGGGAGCTGTTTTTT. Translating gives CASNLIAGVDTGELFF. The chain has TRBV5-6 and TRBJ2-2, with 9 bases lining up with TRBD2. The V and J ends lost 6 bases and 3 bases, in that order; junction bases with no gene match: 9. CDR3 length: 16 residues. Germline V gene sequence: CDR1 SGHDT, CDR2 YYEEEE.

This chain uses TRBV9 with TRBJ2-5; D assignment may be TRBD1 or TRBD2 (6 bases each). Germline V gives CDR1 SGDLS, CDR2 YYNGEE. The V end lost 6 bases, the J end lost 2 bases, and 11 bases lay between the germline ends. The CDR3 contains 13 residues. CDR3 amino acids: CASNPGAQETQYF. CDR3 in DNA: TGTGCCAGCAATCCGGGGGCTCAAGAGACCCAGTACTTC.

This rearrangement joins TRBV5-4 to TRBJ2-1; possible D gene TRBD2, 6 bases. Germline CDR1 and CDR2: SGHNT and YYREEE (reference sequence). The CDR3 contains 15 residues. With 4 bases removed from V and 10 bases from J, the gap between germline ends came to 21 bases. The CDR3 reads CASSPTRTIVVEQFF. The DNA for the CDR3 is TGTGCCAGCAGCCCAACCCGGACTATCGTGGTGGAGCAGTTCTTC.

The chain employs TRBV5-1 and TRBJ1-4; unclear D gene. Germline-derived CDR1 and CDR2 are SGHRS and YFSETQ. The CDR3 spans 15 residues. Trimming shortened V by 2 bases and J by 0 bases, and 8 bases separated the two germline ends. CDR3 DNA sequence: TGCGCCAGCAGCTTTTCGTTTGCAACTAATGAAAAACTGTTTTTT. Its translation is CASSFSFATNEKLFF.

This chain joins TRBV4-1 and TRBJ2-7, with D possibly being TRBD1 (6 bases). The CDR3 covers 14 residues. The V end was cut by 4 bases, the J end by 5 bases, with 15 bases between. The germline V gene has CDR1 MGHRA and CDR2 YSYEKL. The CDR3: CASSRLQGGNEQYF. The CDR3 DNA is TGCGCCAGCAGCCGCCTACAGGGTGGTAACGAGCAGTACTTC.

The chain joins TRBV14 to TRBJ2-7; perhaps TRBD2 as D (5 bases). The V gene lost 4 bases and the J gene lost 2 bases, with 12 bases spanning the gap. CDR3 length: 14 amino acids. Germline CDR1 is SGHDN and CDR2 is FVKESK. The CDR3 is CASSREGRAYEQYF. CDR3 nucleotides: TGTGCCAGCAGCCGCGAAGGGCGGGCCTACGAGCAGTACTTC.

The J gene is TRBJ2-7, the V gene TRBV5-1; D not resolved. Trimming pared 4 bases from V and 5 bases from J, leaving 13 bases between. In germline, CDR1 is SGHRS, CDR2 YFSETQ. The CDR3 consists of 13 residues. The CDR3 here is CASSPGVPNEQYF. CDR3 DNA sequence: TGCGCCAGCAGCCCTGGGGTGCCTAACGAGCAGTACTTC.

The chain carries TRBV20-1 and TRBJ2-7; D not certain. Germline loops: CDR1 DFQATT, CDR2 SNEGSKA (reference sequence). The V end lost 5 bases, the J end lost 6 bases, and 11 bases lay between the germline ends. This CDR3 contains 11 residues. The CDR3 DNA reads TGCAGTGCTCAGGCCAGCAGCGAGCAGTACTTC. The encoded protein is CSAQASSEQYF.

The V call is TRBV7-8, the J call TRBJ2-7; TRBD2 might be the D (6 bases). CDR1 is SGHVS and CDR2 is FQNEAQ in the germline V gene. V lost 4 bases and J 3 bases, leaving 22 bases between the germline ends. The CDR3 has 17 residues. CDR3 amino acids: CASSSPFPGSRDYEQYF. CDR3 bases: TGTGCCAGCAGCTCCCCATTCCCCGGGAGTAGGGACTACGAGCAGTACTTC.

V is TRBV6-6 and J is TRBJ2-7, with a tentative D call TRBD2 (5 bases). In germline, CDR1 is MNHNY, CDR2 SVGAGI (reference sequence). V was cut by 5 bases and J by 2 bases, with 7 bases left in between. The CDR3 has 12 residues. CDR3 amino acids: CASSPSTYEQYF. The CDR3 DNA is TGTGCCAGCAGTCCTAGCACCTACGAGCAGTACTTC.

The chain uses TRBV18 and TRBJ2-3; TRBD2 aligns across 9 bases. From germline, CDR1 is KGHSH and CDR2 LQKENI. The CDR3 length is 16 residues. Trimming removed 0 bases from V and 5 bases from J; junction bases left unmatched: 6. CDR3 protein: CASSPPSGAGGDTQYF. In nucleotides, the CDR3 is TGTGCCAGCTCACCACCGTCGGGAGCGGGAGGAGATACGCAGTATTTT.

The rearrangement joins TRBV6-6 to TRBJ1-2; TRBD1 is a possible D gene (6 bases). The V end lost 2 bases, the J end lost 4 bases, and 14 bases lay between the germline ends. CDR1 and CDR2 (germline): MNHNY, SVGAGI (reference sequence). The CDR3 extends over 15 amino acids. In nucleotides, the CDR3 is TGTGCCAGCAGTTACGTCGTCCGAGGGGGCTATGGCTACACCTTC. Translating gives CASSYVVRGGYGYTF.

CDR3 region: CASSPTTSGDRYPQYF. The CDR3 coding sequence is TGTGCCAGCAGTCCTACGACTAGCGGAGACAGATATCCGCAGTATTTT. The chain couples TRBV28 to TRBJ2-3, with 9 bases aligning to TRBD2. Germline V gene data show CDR1 as MDHEN and CDR2 as SYDVKM. CDR3 length equals 16 residues. J was trimmed by 10 bases and V by 5 bases; bases with no gene match: 16.

The rearrangement joins TRBV30 to TRBJ2-5, with TRBD1 identical over 8 bases. Germline values: CDR1 GTSNPN, CDR2 SVGIG (reference sequence). This CDR3 has 15 amino acids. J gave up 2 bases and V 4 bases, and 9 bases lay outside the gene matches. CDR3 amino acids: CAWTPGQGGQETQYF. CDR3 coding DNA: TGTGCCTGGACCCCCGGACAGGGCGGGCAAGAGACCCAGTACTTC.

The table lists this clone with a count of one. V gene TRBV11-2 combines with J gene TRBJ2-7, with 7 bases matching TRBD1. CDR1 and CDR2 from the germline V gene are SGHAT and FQNNGV. The trim removed 7 bases at V and 2 bases at J, leaving 23 bases unmatched. The CDR3 is made up of 19 amino acids. In DNA form, the CDR3 reads TGTGCCAGCACCCCCAGACCTCGGACAGGTCTCCCTTGGGCCTACGAGCAGTACTTC. This encodes CASTPRPRTGLPWAYEQYF.

The gene calls are TRBV30 and TRBJ2-6; 7 bases agree with TRBD1. With 3 bases clipped from V and 0 bases from J, the junction kept 2 bases outside the gene matches. The CDR3 totals 15 residues. Germline CDR1 GTSNPN, CDR2 SVGIG (reference sequence). CDR3: CAWRTGSSGANVLTF. As DNA, the CDR3 is TGTGCCTGGAGGACAGGGTCCTCTGGGGCCAACGTCCTGACTTTC.

The J gene is TRBJ2-5, the V gene TRBV7-9; 7 bases are shared with TRBD2. J was trimmed by 4 bases and V by 5 bases; bases with no gene match: 16. This CDR3 is 17 amino acids long. The germline V gene has CDR1 SEHNR and CDR2 FQNEAQ (reference sequence). CDR3 amino acids: CASSQVWASGGGETQYF. The CDR3 DNA follows: TGTGCCAGCAGCCAAGTCTGGGCTAGCGGTGGGGGAGAGACCCAGTACTTC.

The rearrangement uses TRBV7-2 and TRBJ1-1; D is unresolved. In germline, CDR1 is SGHTA, CDR2 FQGNSA. This CDR3 is 13 amino acids long. Trimming took 5 bases from V and 2 from J, leaving 9 bases between them. The CDR3 here is CASSPWENTEAFF. In nucleotides, the CDR3 is TGTGCCAGCAGCCCCTGGGAAAACACTGAAGCTTTCTTT. The complete variable domain, with remaining parts taken from reference TRBV7-2 and TRBJ1-1, reads GAGVSQSPSNKVTEKGKDVELRCDPISGHTALYWYRQSLGQGLEFLIYFQGNSAPDKSGLPSDRFSAERTGGSVSTLTIQRTQQEDSAVYLCASSPWENTEAFFGQGTRLTVV.

The chain couples TRBV29-1 to TRBJ1-1, with TRBD1 matching 9 bases. From germline, CDR1 is SQVTM and CDR2 ANQGSEA. This CDR3 spans 15 amino acids. J lost 5 bases, V lost 4 bases, and 11 bases had no gene match. Written as DNA, the CDR3 is TGCAGCGTTGCGTCTTTCGGGACAGGGAGGACTGAAGCTTTCTTT. This gives the protein CSVASFGTGRTEAFF.

This chain uses TRBV11-2 with TRBJ2-1; possibly TRBD2 for D (6 bases). The CDR3 is 15 residues long. Germline V CDR1 and CDR2: SGHAT, FQNNGV. The V end lost 1 base, the J end lost 3 bases, and 10 bases lay between the germline ends. CDR3 DNA sequence: TGTGCCAGCAGCTTAGGGGTGGGGGGCTACAATGAGCAGTTCTTC. Protein product: CASSLGVGGYNEQFF.

V usage is TRBV7-9 and J usage is TRBJ2-1; TRBD2 matches 13 bases. The length of the CDR3 is 16 residues. Germline V lookup: CDR1 SEHNR, CDR2 FQNEAQ (reference sequence). The V segment lost 8 bases and the J segment 8 bases; nucleotides outside the gene matches: 12. The CDR3 spells CASEPRGLAGSYEQFF. The CDR3 DNA reads as TGTGCCAGCGAACCCAGGGGACTAGCGGGATCGTATGAGCAGTTCTTC.

The chain employs TRBV12-5 and TRBJ2-3; 10 bases fit TRBD1. V lost 1 base, J lost 6 bases, and 10 bases stayed unmatched. The CDR3 runs to 17 residues. The germline gives CDR1 LGHNT, CDR2 FRNRAP. CDR3 DNA: TGTGCTAGTGGTTTGGCATTAAGACAGGGGGCAAGGGATACGCAGTATTTT. Amino acid sequence: CASGLALRQGARDTQYF.

The rearrangement uses TRBV28 and TRBJ2-3; D is perhaps TRBD1 (6 bases). In germline, CDR1 is MDHEN, CDR2 SYDVKM. V shed 1 base and J shed 5 bases, with 13 bases lying between them. The CDR3 has 15 residues. Here the CDR3 reads CASSLYLQGLDTQYF. CDR3 DNA: TGTGCCAGCAGTTTATATCTACAGGGTTTAGATACGCAGTATTTT.

V usage is TRBV7-9 and J usage is TRBJ2-1, with TRBD1 as a possible D gene (6 bases). Trimming shortened V by 5 bases and J by 1 base, and 15 bases separated the two germline ends. CDR1 and CDR2 from the germline V gene are SEHNR and FQNEAQ (reference sequence). This CDR3 has 16 residues. The CDR3 DNA is TGTGCCAGCAGCCCCCTCAGGGGAACGTCCTACAATGAGCAGTTCTTC. Translated, it gives CASSPLRGTSYNEQFF. Full variable domain (remainder filled in from reference TRBV7-9 and TRBJ2-1): DTGVSQNPRHKITKRGQNVTFRCDPISEHNRLYWYRQTLGQGPEFLTYFQNEAQLEKSRLLSDRFSAERPKGSFSTLEIQRTEQGDSAMYLCASSPLRGTSYNEQFFGPGTRLTVL.

The rearrangement uses TRBV30 and TRBJ2-7, with TRBD1 identical over 8 bases. The germline gives CDR1 GTSNPN, CDR2 SVGIG (reference sequence). The CDR3 runs to 13 residues. Trimming cost V 8 bases and J 1 base; bases outside gene matches: 7. This CDR3 is CAVRQGPSYEQYF. Here the CDR3 DNA reads TGTGCCGTGCGACAGGGGCCATCCTACGAGCAGTACTTC.

The CDR3 loop reads CASSARQGSYEQYF. CDR3 DNA: TGTGCCAGCAGTGCCCGACAGGGGTCTTACGAGCAGTACTTC. The chain links TRBV6-1 to TRBJ2-7; 8 bases match TRBD1. Germline V lookup: CDR1 MNHNS, CDR2 SASEGT. V lost 4 bases to trimming and J lost 4 bases; unmatched junction nucleotides: 6. The CDR3 covers 14 residues.

The chain has TRBV30 and TRBJ2-7; perhaps TRBD1 as D (6 bases). V lost 3 bases to trimming and J lost 1 base, with 13 bases between them. Germline CDR1 is GTSNPN and CDR2 is SVGIG (reference sequence). This CDR3 comprises 14 residues. CDR3 amino acids: CAWSDRQDSYEQYF. CDR3 bases: TGTGCCTGGAGCGACAGACAGGATTCCTACGAGCAGTACTTC.

The chain employs TRBV5-1 and TRBJ1-2, with a weak D call TRBD1 (5 bases). The CDR3 consists of 16 residues. V was shortened by 0 bases and J by 8 bases, with 20 bases between the two germline ends. Looked up from germline, CDR1 is SGHRS and CDR2 is YFSETQ. The CDR3 DNA follows: TGCGCCAGCAGCTTGGACAGTCGGACAAGCATATACGGCTACACCTTC. Residues: CASSLDSRTSIYGYTF. Based on the CDR3 plus reference TRBV5-1 and TRBJ1-2, the full variable domain is KAGVTQTPRYLIKTRGQQVTLSCSPISGHRSVSWYQQTPGQGLQFLFEYFSETQRNKGNFPGRFSGRQFSNSRSEMNVSTLELGDSALYLCASSLDSRTSIYGYTFGSGTRLTVV.